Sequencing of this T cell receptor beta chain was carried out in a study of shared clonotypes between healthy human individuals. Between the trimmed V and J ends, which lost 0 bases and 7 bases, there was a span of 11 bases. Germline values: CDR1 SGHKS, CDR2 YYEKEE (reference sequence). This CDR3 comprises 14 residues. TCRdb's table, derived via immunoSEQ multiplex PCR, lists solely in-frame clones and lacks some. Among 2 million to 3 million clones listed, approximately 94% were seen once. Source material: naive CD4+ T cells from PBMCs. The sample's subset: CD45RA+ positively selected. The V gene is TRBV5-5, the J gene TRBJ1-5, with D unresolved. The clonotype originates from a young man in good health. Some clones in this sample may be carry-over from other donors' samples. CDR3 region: CASSLATADQPQHF. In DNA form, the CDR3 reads TGTGCCAGCAGCTTGGCAACGGCGGACCAGCCCCAGCATTTT.